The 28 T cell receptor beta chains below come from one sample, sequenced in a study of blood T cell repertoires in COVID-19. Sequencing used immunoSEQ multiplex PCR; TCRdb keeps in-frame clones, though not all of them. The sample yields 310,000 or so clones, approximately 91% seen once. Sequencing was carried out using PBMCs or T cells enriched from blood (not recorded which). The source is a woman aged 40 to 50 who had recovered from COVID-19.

CDR3 in amino acids: CASGLVQGDRLNSPLHF. The CDR3 DNA follows: TGTGCTAGTGGTTTGGTACAGGGAGATAGGCTTAATTCACCCCTCCACTTT. The chain couples TRBV12-5 to TRBJ1-6, with D perhaps matching TRBD1 (6 bases). V lost 0 bases and J 6 bases, leaving 15 bases between the germline ends. The germline gives CDR1 LGHNT, CDR2 FRNRAP. This CDR3 contains 17 residues.

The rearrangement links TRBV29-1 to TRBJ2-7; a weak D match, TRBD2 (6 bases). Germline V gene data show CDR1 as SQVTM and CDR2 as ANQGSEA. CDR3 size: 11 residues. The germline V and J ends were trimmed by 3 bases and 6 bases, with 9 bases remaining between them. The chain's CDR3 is CSVEAGSEQYF. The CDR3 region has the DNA TGCAGCGTTGAGGCGGGATCCGAGCAGTACTTC.

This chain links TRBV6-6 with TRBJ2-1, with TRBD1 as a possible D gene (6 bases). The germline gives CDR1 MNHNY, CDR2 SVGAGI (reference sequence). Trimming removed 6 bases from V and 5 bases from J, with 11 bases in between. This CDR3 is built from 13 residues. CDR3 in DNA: TGTGCCAGCAGAGGGGGAGCCGACAATGAGCAGTTCTTC. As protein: CASRGGADNEQFF.

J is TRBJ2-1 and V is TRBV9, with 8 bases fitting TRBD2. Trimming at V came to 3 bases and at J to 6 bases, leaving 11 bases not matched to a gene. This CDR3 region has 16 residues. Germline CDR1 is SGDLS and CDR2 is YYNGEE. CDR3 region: CASSAGSGSGSNEQFF. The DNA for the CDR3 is TGTGCCAGCAGCGCTGGAAGCGGGAGCGGGTCCAATGAGCAGTTCTTC.

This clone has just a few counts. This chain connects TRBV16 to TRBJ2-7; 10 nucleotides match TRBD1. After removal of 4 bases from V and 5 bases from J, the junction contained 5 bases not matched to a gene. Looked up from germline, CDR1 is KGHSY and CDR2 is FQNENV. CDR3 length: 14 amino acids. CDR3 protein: CASSRTGGVHEQYF. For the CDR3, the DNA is TGTGCCAGCAGCCGGACAGGGGGTGTCCACGAGCAGTACTTC.

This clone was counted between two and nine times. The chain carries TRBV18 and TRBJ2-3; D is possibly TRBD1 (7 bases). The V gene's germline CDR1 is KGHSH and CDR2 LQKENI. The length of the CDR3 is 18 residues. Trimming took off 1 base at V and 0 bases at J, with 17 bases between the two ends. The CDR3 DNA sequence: TGTGCCAGCTCACCACGCCGTTTCAGGGGGGAAAGCACAGATACGCAGTATTTT. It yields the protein CASSPRRFRGESTDTQYF.

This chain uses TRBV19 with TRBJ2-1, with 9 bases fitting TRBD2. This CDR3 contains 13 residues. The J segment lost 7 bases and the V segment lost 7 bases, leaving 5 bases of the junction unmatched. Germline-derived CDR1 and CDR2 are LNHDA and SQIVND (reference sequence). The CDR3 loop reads CASISGSRNEQFF. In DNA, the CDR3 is TGTGCCAGTATTAGCGGGAGTCGGAATGAGCAGTTCTTC.

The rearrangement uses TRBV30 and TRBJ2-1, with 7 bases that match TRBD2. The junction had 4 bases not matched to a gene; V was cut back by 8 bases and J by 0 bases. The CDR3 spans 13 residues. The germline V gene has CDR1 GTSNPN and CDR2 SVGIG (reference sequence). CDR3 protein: CALGGNSYNEQFF. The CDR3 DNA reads TGTGCCCTCGGGGGGAACTCCTACAATGAGCAGTTCTTC.

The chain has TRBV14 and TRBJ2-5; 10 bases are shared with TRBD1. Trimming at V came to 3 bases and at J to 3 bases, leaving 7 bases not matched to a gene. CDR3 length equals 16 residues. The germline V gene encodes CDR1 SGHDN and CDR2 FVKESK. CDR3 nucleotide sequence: TGTGCCAGCAGCCAGGGACAGGGGTCGATCAAAGAGACCCAGTACTTC. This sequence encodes CASSQGQGSIKETQYF.

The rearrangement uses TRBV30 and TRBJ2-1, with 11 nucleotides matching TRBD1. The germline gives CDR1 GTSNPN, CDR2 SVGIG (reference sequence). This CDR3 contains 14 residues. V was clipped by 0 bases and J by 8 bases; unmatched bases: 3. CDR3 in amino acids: CAWSVGQGADEQFF. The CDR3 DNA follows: TGTGCCTGGAGTGTAGGACAGGGGGCTGATGAGCAGTTCTTC.

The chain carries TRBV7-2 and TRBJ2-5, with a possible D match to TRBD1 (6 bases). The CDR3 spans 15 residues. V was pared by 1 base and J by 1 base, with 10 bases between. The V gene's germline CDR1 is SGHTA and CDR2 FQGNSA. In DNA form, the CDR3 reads TGTGCCAGCAGCTTAGTCGGACAGCTCCAAGAGACCCAGTACTTC. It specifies CASSLVGQLQETQYF.

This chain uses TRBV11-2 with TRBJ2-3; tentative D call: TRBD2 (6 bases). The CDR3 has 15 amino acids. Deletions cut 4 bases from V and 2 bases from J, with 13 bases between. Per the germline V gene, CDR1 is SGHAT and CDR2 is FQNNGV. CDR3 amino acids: CASSSSGPLTDTQYF. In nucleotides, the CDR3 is TGTGCCAGCAGCTCGAGCGGGCCACTCACAGATACGCAGTATTTT.

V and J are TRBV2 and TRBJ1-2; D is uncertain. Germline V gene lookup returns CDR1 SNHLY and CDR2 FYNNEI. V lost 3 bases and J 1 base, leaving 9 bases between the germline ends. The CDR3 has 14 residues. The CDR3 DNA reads TGTGCCAGCAGTGATGTAGCTTTTAACTATGGCTACACCTTC. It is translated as CASSDVAFNYGYTF.

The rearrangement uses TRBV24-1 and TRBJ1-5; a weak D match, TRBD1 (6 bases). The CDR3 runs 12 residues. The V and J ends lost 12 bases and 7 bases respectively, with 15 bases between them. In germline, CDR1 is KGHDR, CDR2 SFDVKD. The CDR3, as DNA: TGTGCCGTCGAAAGGGGGGGCCAGCCCCAGCATTTT. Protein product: CAVERGGQPQHF.

This chain's CDR3 is CASSRDRGHQETQYF. DNA of the CDR3: TGTGCCAGCAGTAGAGACAGGGGGCATCAAGAGACCCAGTACTTC. The chain couples TRBV2 to TRBJ2-5, with 10 bases lining up with TRBD1. V gave up 5 bases and J gave up 2 bases; unmatched junction bases: 5. This CDR3 is built from 15 residues. Germline V gene sequence: CDR1 SNHLY, CDR2 FYNNEI. The full variable domain, its missing parts supplied by reference TRBV2 and TRBJ2-5, is EPEVTQTPSHQVTQMGQEVILRCVPISNHLYFYWYRQILGQKVEFLVSFYNNEISEKSEIFDDQFSVERPDGSNFTLKIRSTKLEDSAMYFCASSRDRGHQETQYFGPGTRLLVL.

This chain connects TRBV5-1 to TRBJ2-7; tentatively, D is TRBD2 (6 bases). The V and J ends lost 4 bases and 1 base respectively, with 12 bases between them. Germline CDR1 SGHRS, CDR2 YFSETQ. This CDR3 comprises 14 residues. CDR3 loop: CASSPSGGSYEQYF. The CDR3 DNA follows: TGCGCCAGCAGCCCGTCCGGGGGATCCTACGAGCAGTACTTC.

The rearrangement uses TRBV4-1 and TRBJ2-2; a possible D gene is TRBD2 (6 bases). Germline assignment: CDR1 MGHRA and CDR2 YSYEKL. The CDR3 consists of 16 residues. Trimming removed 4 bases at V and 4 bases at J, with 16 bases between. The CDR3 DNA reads TGCGCCAGCAGCCCTACTGTAGCGGCGGGCACCGGGGAGCTGTTTTTT. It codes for CASSPTVAAGTGELFF.

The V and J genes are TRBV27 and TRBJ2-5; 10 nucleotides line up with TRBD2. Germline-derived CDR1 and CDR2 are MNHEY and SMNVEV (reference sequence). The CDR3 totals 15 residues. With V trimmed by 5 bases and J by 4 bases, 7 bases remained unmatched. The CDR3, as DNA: TGTGCCAGCAGTGTCGGGACTAGCGCGCGAGAGACCCAGTACTTC. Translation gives CASSVGTSARETQYF.

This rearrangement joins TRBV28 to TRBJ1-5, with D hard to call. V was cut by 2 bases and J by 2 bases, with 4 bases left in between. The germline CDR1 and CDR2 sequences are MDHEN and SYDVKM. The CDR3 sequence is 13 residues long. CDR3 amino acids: CASSLIGNQPQHF. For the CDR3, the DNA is TGTGCCAGCAGTTTAATAGGCAATCAGCCCCAGCATTTT.

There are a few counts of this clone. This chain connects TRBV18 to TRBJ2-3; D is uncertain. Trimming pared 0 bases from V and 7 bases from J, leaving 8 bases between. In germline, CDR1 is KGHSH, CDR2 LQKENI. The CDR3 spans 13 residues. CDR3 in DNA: TGTGCCAGCTCACCACCATTTACAAATACGCAGTATTTT. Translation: CASSPPFTNTQYF.

In DNA, the CDR3 is TGTGCCAGCAGCCGACTTTGGGGGCTCAACACCGGGGAGCTGTTTTTT. Its protein product is CASSRLWGLNTGELFF. The V gene is TRBV3-1 (or the pseudogene TRBV3-2), the J gene TRBJ2-2; TRBD1 might be the D (6 bases). Trimming removed 4 bases from V and 2 bases from J, with 14 bases in between. The CDR3 is made up of 16 amino acids. Germline CDR1 and CDR2: LGHDT and YNNKEL (reference sequence).

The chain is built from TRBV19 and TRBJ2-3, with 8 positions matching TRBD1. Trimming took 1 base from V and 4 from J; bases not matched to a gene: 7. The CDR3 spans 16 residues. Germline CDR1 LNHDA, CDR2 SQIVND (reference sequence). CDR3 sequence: CASSIGQGASSDTQYF. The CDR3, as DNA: TGTGCCAGTAGTATAGGGCAGGGGGCATCGTCAGATACGCAGTATTTT.

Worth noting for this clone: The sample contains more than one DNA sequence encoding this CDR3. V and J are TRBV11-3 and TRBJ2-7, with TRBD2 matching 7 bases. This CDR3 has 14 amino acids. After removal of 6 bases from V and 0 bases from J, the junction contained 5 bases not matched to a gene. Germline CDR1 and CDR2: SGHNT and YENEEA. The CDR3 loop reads CASSPGGSSYEQYF. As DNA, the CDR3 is TGTGCCAGCAGTCCCGGCGGGAGCTCCTACGAGCAGTACTTC.

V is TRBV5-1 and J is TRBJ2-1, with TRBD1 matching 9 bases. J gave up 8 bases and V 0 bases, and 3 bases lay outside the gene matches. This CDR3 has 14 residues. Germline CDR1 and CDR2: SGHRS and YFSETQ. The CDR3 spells CASSLGQGVDEQFF. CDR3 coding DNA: TGCGCCAGCAGCTTGGGACAGGGGGTCGATGAGCAGTTCTTC.

This CDR3 reads CASSTSTGTTEAFF. The CDR3 region has the DNA TGTGCCAGTAGTACGTCGACAGGGACAACTGAAGCTTTCTTT. The V gene is TRBV19, the J gene TRBJ1-1, with 7 bases that match TRBD1. The V segment lost 4 bases and the J segment 5 bases; nucleotides outside the gene matches: 7. CDR1 is LNHDA and CDR2 is SQIVND in the germline V gene (reference sequence). CDR3 length equals 14 residues.

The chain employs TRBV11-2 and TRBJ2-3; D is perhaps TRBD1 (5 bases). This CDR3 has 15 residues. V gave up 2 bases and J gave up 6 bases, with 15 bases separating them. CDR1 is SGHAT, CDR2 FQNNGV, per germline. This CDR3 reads CASSLNPEGADTQYF. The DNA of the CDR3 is TGTGCCAGCAGCTTAAATCCCGAAGGGGCGGATACGCAGTATTTT.

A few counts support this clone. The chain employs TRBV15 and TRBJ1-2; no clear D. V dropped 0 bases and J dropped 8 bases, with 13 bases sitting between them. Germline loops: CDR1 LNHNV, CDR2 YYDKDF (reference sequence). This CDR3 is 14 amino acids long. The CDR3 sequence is CATSRDQVIEGYTF. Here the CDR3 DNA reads TGTGCCACCAGCAGAGATCAGGTTATCGAAGGCTACACCTTC.

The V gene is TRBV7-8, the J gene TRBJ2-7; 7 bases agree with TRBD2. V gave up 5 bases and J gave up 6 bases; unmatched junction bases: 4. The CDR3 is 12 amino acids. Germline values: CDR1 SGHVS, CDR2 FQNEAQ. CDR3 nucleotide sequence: TGTGCCAGCAGCCCGACTAGCCGCGAGCAGTACTTC. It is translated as CASSPTSREQYF.